This T cell receptor beta chain was identified in a study of T cell repertoires in aging, cancer and after chemotherapy. Study overall: Donors were grouped into six age bands spanning 30 or younger through 70 or older. The full dataset contained around 8.2 million TCR reads. Study observations and caveats: Across the chemotherapy interval, each cancer cohort showed higher median generation probability, suggesting thymic rebound. In cancer patients, declining TCR diversity with age involved lost richness and lost evenness.

Trimming cost V 0 bases and J 0 bases, with 2 bases left between them. Germline-derived CDR1 and CDR2 are SGHTA and FQGNSA. This CDR3 comprises 13 residues. As to this clonotype: Its antigen remains unknown.

Amplification of TCR beta used genomic DNA extracted from peripheral blood. TRB rearrangements spanning V, D and J were amplified using mixed TRB-A/B primers. TCRdb fed the multiplex PCR reads into MiXCR, producing one record per CDR3 protein. The sample has 9,500 to 11,000 distinct CDR3 sequences; approximately 46% are singletons. The sequenced material came from blood. The TCR sequence derives from a human donor in good health. The chain employs TRBV7-2 and TRBJ1-2; D is uncertain. CDR3: CASSLASNYGYTF. CDR3 in DNA: TGTGCCAGCAGCTTAGCATCTAACTATGGCTACACCTTC. Combining the CDR3 with reference TRBV7-2 and TRBJ1-2 gives the whole variable domain GAGVSQSPSNKVTEKGKDVELRCDPISGHTALYWYRQSLGQGLEFLIYFQGNSAPDKSGLPSDRFSAERTGGSVSTLTIQRTQQEDSAVYLCASSLASNYGYTFGSGTRLTVV.